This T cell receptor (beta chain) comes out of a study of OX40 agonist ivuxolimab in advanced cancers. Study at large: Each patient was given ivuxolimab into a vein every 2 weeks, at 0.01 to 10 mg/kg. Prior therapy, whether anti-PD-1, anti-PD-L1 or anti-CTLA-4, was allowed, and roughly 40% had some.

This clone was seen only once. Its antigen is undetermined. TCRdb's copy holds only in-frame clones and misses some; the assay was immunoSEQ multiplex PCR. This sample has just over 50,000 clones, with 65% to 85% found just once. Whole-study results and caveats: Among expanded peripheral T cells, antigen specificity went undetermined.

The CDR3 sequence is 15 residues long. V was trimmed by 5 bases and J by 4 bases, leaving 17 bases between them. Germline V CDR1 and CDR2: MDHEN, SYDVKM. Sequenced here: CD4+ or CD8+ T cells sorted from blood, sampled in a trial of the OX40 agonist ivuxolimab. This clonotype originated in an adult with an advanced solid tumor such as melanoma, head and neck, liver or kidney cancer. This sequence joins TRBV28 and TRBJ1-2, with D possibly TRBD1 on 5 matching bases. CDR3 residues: CASSRKTRVIYGYTF. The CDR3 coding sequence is TGTGCCAGCAGTAGGAAGACCAGGGTAATCTATGGCTACACCTTC.